A selection of T cell receptor beta chains follows, all from one sample in a study of blood T cell repertoires in COVID-19. The table came from immunoSEQ multiplex PCR; TCRdb's copy has only in-frame clones and leaves some out. Here the sample spans a few hundred thousand clones, approximately 85% being singletons. The sequencing sample was made of peripheral blood. The receptors here all came from a middle-aged man who had recovered from COVID-19. The CDR3 runs from the conserved cysteine through the conserved F or W. The order of the fields is CDR3 protein, CDR3 DNA, clone size, D gene, CDR3 length, V gene, J gene. The D gene is left open where the match is weak. Not every row has a clone size; where given, it reads once, few, many or a size class.

cdr3_aa: CASSLRLAGELGVTDTQYF
cdr3_nt: TGTGCCAGCAGCCTCAGACTAGCGGGCGAGCTAGGGGTCACAGATACGCAGTATTTT
clone_size: once
d_call: TRBD2
cdr3_length: 19
v_call: TRBV5-6
j_call: TRBJ2-3

cdr3_aa: CASSIVRGSYNEQFF
cdr3_nt: TGTGCCAGTAGTATAGTCAGGGGCTCCTACAATGAGCAGTTCTTC
clone_size: -
d_call: -
cdr3_length: 15
v_call: TRBV19
j_call: TRBJ2-1

cdr3_aa: CASSQVIYEQYF
cdr3_nt: TGTGCCAGCAGCCAAGTCATCTACGAGCAGTACTTC
clone_size: -
d_call: -
cdr3_length: 12
v_call: TRBV14
j_call: TRBJ2-7

cdr3_aa: CASSMDRWANEQFF
cdr3_nt: TGTGCCAGTAGTATGGACAGGTGGGCCAATGAGCAGTTCTTC
clone_size: -
d_call: TRBD1
cdr3_length: 14
v_call: TRBV19
j_call: TRBJ2-1

cdr3_aa: CASSFKNSADEQYF
cdr3_nt: TGCGCCAGCAGCTTTAAGAACTCAGCGGACGAGCAGTACTTC
clone_size: -
d_call: -
cdr3_length: 14
v_call: TRBV5-1
j_call: TRBJ2-7

cdr3_aa: CASSKDGSSSYNSPLHF
cdr3_nt: TGTGCCAGCAGCAAAGACGGGTCCAGCTCCTATAATTCACCCCTCCACTTT
clone_size: -
d_call: -
cdr3_length: 17
v_call: TRBV7-8
j_call: TRBJ1-6

cdr3_aa: CATNDRGYEQYF
cdr3_nt: TGTGCCACCAACGACAGGGGCTACGAGCAGTACTTC
clone_size: once
d_call: TRBD1
cdr3_length: 12
v_call: TRBV19
j_call: TRBJ2-7

cdr3_aa: CASSLGAPEQFF
cdr3_nt: TGTGCCAGCTCACTAGGGGCGCCTGAGCAGTTCTTC
clone_size: -
d_call: -
cdr3_length: 12
v_call: TRBV18
j_call: TRBJ2-1

cdr3_aa: CASSQLSGSRDEQFF
cdr3_nt: TGTGCCAGCAGCCAATTAAGCGGGAGTAGGGATGAGCAGTTCTTC
clone_size: -
d_call: TRBD2
cdr3_length: 15
v_call: TRBV3-1/TRBV3-2
j_call: TRBJ2-1

cdr3_aa: CAWSGQGGGDTIYF
cdr3_nt: TGTGCCTGGAGTGGACAGGGTGGAGGAGACACCATATATTTT
clone_size: -
d_call: TRBD1
cdr3_length: 14
v_call: TRBV30
j_call: TRBJ1-3

cdr3_aa: CAWSDGGVNEKLFF
cdr3_nt: TGTGCCTGGAGTGATGGGGGGGTTAATGAAAAACTGTTTTTT
clone_size: once
d_call: -
cdr3_length: 14
v_call: TRBV30
j_call: TRBJ1-4

cdr3_aa: CASSRQGSPMNTEAFF
cdr3_nt: TGTGCCAGTAGTCGACAGGGGTCCCCCATGAACACTGAAGCTTTCTTT
clone_size: once
d_call: TRBD1
cdr3_length: 16
v_call: TRBV19
j_call: TRBJ1-1

cdr3_aa: CASSLAGTAPYEQYF
cdr3_nt: TGTGCCAGCAGCTTAGCGGGGACTGCCCCCTACGAGCAGTACTTC
clone_size: -
d_call: -
cdr3_length: 15
v_call: TRBV7-2
j_call: TRBJ2-7

cdr3_aa: CASSMTGDSNQPQHF
cdr3_nt: TGTGCCAGCAGCATGACCGGAGATAGCAATCAGCCCCAGCATTTT
clone_size: -
d_call: -
cdr3_length: 15
v_call: TRBV6-5
j_call: TRBJ1-5

cdr3_aa: CASSVTSGMSTDTQYF
cdr3_nt: TGTGCCAGCTCAGTGACTAGCGGGATGAGCACAGATACGCAGTATTTT
clone_size: -
d_call: TRBD2
cdr3_length: 16
v_call: TRBV18
j_call: TRBJ2-3

cdr3_aa: CASTFGQYQPQHF
cdr3_nt: TGTGCCAGCACCTTTGGACAGTATCAGCCCCAGCATTTT
clone_size: -
d_call: -
cdr3_length: 13
v_call: TRBV12-3/TRBV12-4
j_call: TRBJ1-5

cdr3_aa: CASSWKQGTEAFF
cdr3_nt: TGTGCCAGCAGCTGGAAGCAGGGCACTGAAGCTTTCTTT
clone_size: -
d_call: -
cdr3_length: 13
v_call: TRBV7-2
j_call: TRBJ1-1

cdr3_aa: CASSFQGAATEAFF
cdr3_nt: TGCGCCAGCAGCTTCCAGGGGGCGGCCACTGAAGCTTTCTTT
clone_size: -
d_call: TRBD1
cdr3_length: 14
v_call: TRBV5-1
j_call: TRBJ1-1

cdr3_aa: CASSGTGEQPQHF
cdr3_nt: TGCGCCAGCAGTGGGACAGGGGAACAGCCCCAGCATTTT
clone_size: few
d_call: TRBD1
cdr3_length: 13
v_call: TRBV10-1
j_call: TRBJ1-5

cdr3_aa: CASSLAGAYNQPQHF
cdr3_nt: TGTGCCAGCAGTTTGGCAGGGGCATACAATCAGCCCCAGCATTTT
clone_size: few
d_call: -
cdr3_length: 15
v_call: TRBV28
j_call: TRBJ1-5

cdr3_aa: CASSLVAGTDTQYF
cdr3_nt: TGTGCCAGCAGCTTAGTGGCAGGGACAGATACGCAGTATTTT
clone_size: -
d_call: -
cdr3_length: 14
v_call: TRBV11-2
j_call: TRBJ2-3

cdr3_aa: CASSSIRGATEAFF
cdr3_nt: TGTGCCAGCAGTTCAATCAGGGGGGCCACTGAAGCTTTCTTT
clone_size: -
d_call: TRBD1
cdr3_length: 14
v_call: TRBV6-2/TRBV6-3
j_call: TRBJ1-1

cdr3_aa: CASSFRQDGRKAFF
cdr3_nt: TGTGCCAGCAGCTTTAGACAGGACGGCAGAAAAGCTTTCTTT
clone_size: -
d_call: -
cdr3_length: 14
v_call: TRBV5-6
j_call: TRBJ1-1

cdr3_aa: CTSSQGQGNYTEAFF
cdr3_nt: TGCACCAGCAGCCAAGGACAGGGGAACTACACTGAAGCTTTCTTT
clone_size: -
d_call: -
cdr3_length: 15
v_call: TRBV1
j_call: TRBJ1-1

cdr3_aa: CASSSSGQSEQYF
cdr3_nt: TGTGCCAGCAGTTCCTCTGGACAGAGCGAGCAGTACTTC
clone_size: -
d_call: -
cdr3_length: 13
v_call: TRBV27
j_call: TRBJ2-7

cdr3_aa: CASSLHGRTFYGYTF
cdr3_nt: TGTGCCAGCAGTTTACACGGACGGACTTTCTATGGCTACACCTTC
clone_size: -
d_call: -
cdr3_length: 15
v_call: TRBV28
j_call: TRBJ1-2